One sample yielded the 14 T cell receptor beta chains listed below, sequenced in a study of T cells in localized non-small cell lung cancer. Clones were sequenced by immunoSEQ multiplex PCR, and TCRdb holds only the in-frame ones, with some missing. The table lists around 1,500 clones, 30% to 40% of them singletons. Source: normal lung tissue next to the tumor, taken before any cancer treatment. Source of these receptors: a male donor at least 60 years old with stage I squamous cell lung carcinoma.

The CDR3 here is CATFSGSYEQYF. The CDR3 DNA follows: TGTGCCACCTTTAGCGGGAGCTACGAGCAGTACTTC. The chain couples TRBV28 to TRBJ2-7; 9 bases align to TRBD2. CDR3 length equals 12 residues. Trimming at V came to 10 bases and at J to 3 bases, leaving 4 bases not matched to a gene. Germline V CDR1 and CDR2: MDHEN, SYDVKM.

The J gene is TRBJ1-1, the V gene TRBV11-3; 7 bases fit TRBD1. The CDR3 contains 14 residues. The germline V gene has CDR1 SGHNT and CDR2 YENEEA. V gave up 2 bases and J gave up 1 base; unmatched junction bases: 1. The CDR3 reads CASSLTGENTEAFF. CDR3 DNA sequence: TGTGCCAGCAGCTTAACAGGGGAGAACACTGAAGCTTTCTTT. Based on the CDR3 plus reference TRBV11-3 and TRBJ1-1, the full variable domain is EAGVVQSPRYKIIEKKQPVAFWCNPISGHNTLYWYLQNLGQGPELLIRYENEEAVDDSQLPKDRFSAERLKGVDSTLKIQPAELGDSAVYLCASSLTGENTEAFFGQGTRLTVV.

This clone qualifies as medium-sized. The V call is TRBV11-3, the J call TRBJ2-7, with TRBD2 as a possible D gene (5 bases). This CDR3 comprises 15 residues. The V gene's germline CDR1 is SGHNT and CDR2 YENEEA. Deletions cut 4 bases from V and 5 bases from J, with 18 bases between. CDR3 loop: CASSSSSSRPNEQYF. The CDR3 coding sequence is TGTGCCAGCAGCTCATCTAGCTCTAGACCCAACGAGCAGTACTTC. Full variable domain (outside the CDR3, taken from reference TRBV11-3 and TRBJ2-7): EAGVVQSPRYKIIEKKQPVAFWCNPISGHNTLYWYLQNLGQGPELLIRYENEEAVDDSQLPKDRFSAERLKGVDSTLKIQPAELGDSAVYLCASSSSSSRPNEQYFGPGTRLTVT.

The chain combines TRBV28 with TRBJ2-7, with 10 bases that match TRBD1. Germline CDR1 MDHEN, CDR2 SYDVKM. The length of the CDR3 is 12 residues. Trimming removed 5 bases from V and 12 bases from J; junction bases left unmatched: 7. CDR3 DNA: TGTGCCAGCAGTATCCGACAGGGGGCGTCGTACTTC. Translated, it gives CASSIRQGASYF.

The gene calls are TRBV11-3 and TRBJ1-2; 12 positions agree with TRBD1. The CDR3 covers 15 residues. After removal of 3 bases from V and 8 bases from J, the junction contained 7 bases not matched to a gene. In germline, CDR1 is SGHNT, CDR2 YENEEA. DNA of the CDR3: TGTGCCAGCAGCTTGAGTGGGACAGGGGGCCGGGGCTACACCTTC. Protein product: CASSLSGTGGRGYTF.

Within the sample, this clone is medium-sized (0.01 to 0.1%). This chain links TRBV11-3 with TRBJ1-4, with a weak D call TRBD1 (6 bases). Germline V gives CDR1 SGHNT, CDR2 YENEEA. The CDR3 extends over 15 amino acids. Trimming removed 3 bases from V and 5 bases from J, with 13 bases in between. The CDR3 DNA reads as TGTGCCAGCAGCTTCGAGGCGGGGGGCAATGAAAAACTGTTTTTT. Translated: CASSFEAGGNEKLFF.

This chain uses TRBV11-3 with TRBJ2-2; the match to TRBD1 covers 11 bases. This CDR3 spans 14 amino acids. Germline V gives CDR1 SGHNT, CDR2 YENEEA. V lost 6 bases to trimming and J lost 7 bases; unmatched junction nucleotides: 4. As DNA, the CDR3 is TGTGCCAGCAGACGGACAGGGGGCGACGGGGAGCTGTTTTTT. Residues: CASRRTGGDGELFF. Full variable domain (missing parts from reference TRBV11-3 and TRBJ2-2): EAGVVQSPRYKIIEKKQPVAFWCNPISGHNTLYWYLQNLGQGPELLIRYENEEAVDDSQLPKDRFSAERLKGVDSTLKIQPAELGDSAVYLCASRRTGGDGELFFGEGSRLTVL.

By proportion, this clone is medium-sized. The V and J genes are TRBV11-3 and TRBJ1-1; D is unclear. Germline V lookup: CDR1 SGHNT, CDR2 YENEEA. CDR3 size: 15 residues. Between the trimmed V and J ends, which lost 1 base and 4 bases, there was a span of 13 bases. CDR3 DNA: TGTGCCAGCAGCTTAGTTTCCGGGGTAAGCACTGAAGCTTTCTTT. This encodes CASSLVSGVSTEAFF.

The V gene is TRBV28, the J gene TRBJ2-7, with 9 bases fitting TRBD1. CDR3 length: 15 residues. Losses at the gene ends were 6 bases for V and 4 bases for J; bases not matched to a gene: 10. Germline CDR1 is MDHEN and CDR2 is SYDVKM. CDR3 bases: TGTGCCAGCAGAATCAAGGGACAGGGTCTTTACGAGCAGTACTTC. This translates into CASRIKGQGLYEQYF.

V and J are TRBV9 and TRBJ2-2; 9 bases map to TRBD1. There are 17 residues in the CDR3. Per the germline V gene, CDR1 is SGDLS and CDR2 is YYNGEE. J lost 1 base, V lost 2 bases, and 6 bases had no gene match. CDR3 loop: CASSVTRDRVNTGELFF. In DNA, the CDR3 is TGTGCCAGCAGCGTTACCCGGGACAGGGTGAACACCGGGGAGCTGTTTTTT.

The CDR3 nucleotides read TGCGCCAGCAGCTTAAGCGGGAGGTCCGGGGAGCTGTTTTTT. Translation gives CASSLSGRSGELFF. The chain links TRBV5-1 to TRBJ2-2, with 9 bases aligning to TRBD2. V shed 2 bases, J shed 6 bases, and the junction held 2 bases outside the gene matches. Germline V lookup: CDR1 SGHRS, CDR2 YFSETQ. The CDR3 spans 14 residues.

The V and J genes are TRBV10-2 and TRBJ1-5; no definite D call. Germline V lookup: CDR1 WSHSY, CDR2 SAAADI. V was pared by 6 bases and J by 5 bases, with 8 bases between. This CDR3 spans 12 amino acids. The CDR3 is CASREGDQPQHF. CDR3 in DNA: TGCGCCAGCAGGGAAGGAGATCAGCCCCAGCATTTT.

The V call is TRBV6-1, the J call TRBJ1-2; possibly TRBD1 for D (6 bases). The CDR3 totals 16 residues. Germline-derived CDR1 and CDR2 are MNHNS and SASEGT. Trimming took off 0 bases at V and 1 base at J, with 12 bases between the two ends. CDR3 DNA: TGTGCCAGCAGTGAAGCCTCCGGAGGGGGTAACTATGGCTACACCTTC. Amino acid sequence: CASSEASGGGNYGYTF.

This clone was recorded once. The chain uses TRBV19 and TRBJ2-7; D is possibly TRBD2 (6 bases). The CDR3 is made up of 15 amino acids. Trimming stripped 3 bases from V and 4 bases from J, with 16 bases between. Germline V lookup: CDR1 LNHDA, CDR2 SQIVND (reference sequence). This CDR3 reads CASSIGGNGRYEQYF. The CDR3 nucleotides read TGTGCCAGTAGTATTGGGGGGAACGGCCGGTACGAGCAGTACTTC.